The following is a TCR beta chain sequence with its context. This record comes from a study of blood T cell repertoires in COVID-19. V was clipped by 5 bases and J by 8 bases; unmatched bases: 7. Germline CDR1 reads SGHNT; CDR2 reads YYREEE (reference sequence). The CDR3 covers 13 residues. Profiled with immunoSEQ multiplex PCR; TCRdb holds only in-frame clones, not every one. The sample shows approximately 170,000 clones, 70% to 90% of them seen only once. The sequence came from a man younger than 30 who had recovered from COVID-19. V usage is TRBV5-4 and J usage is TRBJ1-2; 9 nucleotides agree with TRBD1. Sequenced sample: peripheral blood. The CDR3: CASSRTGARGYTF. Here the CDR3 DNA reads TGTGCCAGCAGTAGGACAGGGGCTAGAGGCTACACCTTC. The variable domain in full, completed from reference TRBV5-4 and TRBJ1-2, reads ETGVTQSPTHLIKTRGQQVTLRCSSQSGHNTVSWYQQALGQGPQFIFQYYREEENGRGNFPPRFSGLQFPNYSSELNVNALELDDSALYLCASSRTGARGYTFGSGTRLTVV.